This T cell receptor beta chain was found in a study of shared clonotypes between healthy human individuals. The study's findings and limits: Sorted-subset sequencing, rarefaction showed, was incomplete despite large depth. Investigators collected only blood, and repertoires in tissues likely differ.

Per the original methods: As immunoSEQ supplied junction-only sequences (without quality scores), filtering differed. Profiling relied on immunoSEQ multiplex PCR, and the TCRdb table lists in-frame clones only, not all of them. The V and J calls and the clone size are those of that table, but D and trimming were determined from the DNA. The sample comprises approximately 710,000 clones, less than 95% of which are singletons, and 30% to 40% rests with the top ten. As to this clone: Its antigen remains unknown.

There are 13 residues in the CDR3. Germline CDR1 MDHEN, CDR2 SYDVKM. Trimming took 2 bases from V and 4 from J; bases not matched to a gene: 0. CD45RO+ cells went into CD8 memory alongside CCR7-negative CD45RA+ TemRA cells. Sequenced: memory CD8+ T cells from PBMCs. Subset here: CD45RO+ cells pooled with CCR7-negative TemRA cells. The origin of this receptor is a man between 18 and 35 years old in good health. Some clones in this sample may be carry-over from other donors' samples. The chain has TRBV28 and TRBJ2-3; 7 bases match TRBD1. The CDR3 nucleotides are TGTGCCAGCAGTTTAGACAGGGCAGATACGCAGTATTTT. As protein: CASSLDRADTQYF.